The 23 T cell receptor beta chains below all came from one sample that was sequenced in a study of cytomegalovirus exposure and HLA in healthy donors. 60 Vbeta and 13 Jbeta primers were used in PCR. Here immunoSEQ multiplex PCR was the method, and the copy in TCRdb shows in-frame clones only, minus some. This sample contains roughly 51,000 clones. Sequencing was carried out using PBMCs. The receptors come from a woman in her forties or fifties in good health and CMV-seropositive.

The chain is built from TRBV28 and TRBJ1-1; D unclear. This CDR3 spans 14 amino acids. Germline V gene data show CDR1 as MDHEN and CDR2 as SYDVKM. With 6 bases removed from V and 0 bases from J, the gap between germline ends came to 11 bases. The CDR3 loop reads CASSFPLVNTEAFF. The CDR3 DNA follows: TGTGCCAGCAGCTTCCCCCTAGTGAACACTGAAGCTTTCTTT. Full variable domain (missing parts from reference TRBV28 and TRBJ1-1): DVKVTQSSRYLVKRTGEKVFLECVQDMDHENMFWYRQDPGLGLRLIYFSYDVKMKEKGDIPEGYSVSREKKERFSLILESASTNQTSMYLCASSFPLVNTEAFFGQGTRLTVV.

The chain joins TRBV7-3 to TRBJ2-5; TRBD1 is a possible D gene (5 bases). CDR1 is SGHTA, CDR2 FQGTGA, per germline. The CDR3 has 15 residues. V was clipped by 2 bases and J by 2 bases, with 12 bases between them. The CDR3 reads CASSLAAGLQETQYF. CDR3 coding DNA: TGTGCCAGCAGCTTAGCGGCAGGGCTACAAGAGACCCAGTACTTC.

This chain joins TRBV25-1 and TRBJ2-7, with D possibly matching TRBD2 (5 bases). CDR3 length: 15 residues. V was cut by 1 base and J by 0 bases, with 10 bases left in between. Germline V gene lookup returns CDR1 MGHDK and CDR2 SYGVNS. The CDR3 is CASSESLGSSYEQYF. The CDR3 region has the DNA TGTGCCAGCAGTGAATCTTTGGGGAGCTCCTACGAGCAGTACTTC.

The chain is built from TRBV6-1 and TRBJ1-5; 8 bases fit TRBD1. The CDR3 runs to 14 residues. The J segment lost 4 bases and the V segment lost 7 bases, leaving 6 bases of the junction unmatched. The germline CDR1 and CDR2 sequences are MNHNS and SASEGT. CDR3 bases: TGTGCCAGCACCCCGACAGGGGCAAATCAGCCCCAGCATTTT. Protein sequence: CASTPTGANQPQHF.

This chain uses TRBV7-3 with TRBJ1-1; unclear D gene. The CDR3 is 15 residues long. CDR1 and CDR2 from the germline V gene are SGHTA and FQGTGA. V lost 0 bases to trimming and J lost 1 base, with 9 bases between them. CDR3 residues: CASSLTGLGNTEAFF. The CDR3 nucleotides read TGTGCCAGCAGCTTAACTGGGCTGGGGAACACTGAAGCTTTCTTT.

To note about this clone: The sample has other DNA sequences that encode this CDR3 too. The genes are TRBV5-1 and TRBJ2-7; tentatively, D is TRBD2 (5 bases). The V end lost 1 base, the J end lost 0 bases, and 14 bases lay between the germline ends. This CDR3 is built from 16 residues. From germline, CDR1 is SGHRS and CDR2 YFSETQ. The DNA for the CDR3 is TGCGCCAGCAGCTTGTTCTCCGGGAAGGGCTCCTACGAGCAGTACTTC. As protein: CASSLFSGKGSYEQYF.

J is TRBJ2-4 and V is TRBV7-6; TRBD2 is a possible D gene (5 bases). The CDR3 loop spans 18 amino acids. Germline CDR1 reads SGHVS; CDR2 reads FNYEAQ. V lost 1 base, J lost 1 base, and 17 bases lay in between. Written as DNA, the CDR3 is TGTGCCAGCAGCTTAGGATACCCTAGCAGTAGGGCCAAAAACATTCAGTACTTC. Translating gives CASSLGYPSSRAKNIQYF.

V gene TRBV5-1 combines with J gene TRBJ2-5; TRBD2 might be the D (7 bases). The V gene's germline CDR1 is SGHRS and CDR2 YFSETQ. The CDR3 is 15 residues long. V lost 3 bases, J lost 5 bases, and 17 bases lay in between. Here the CDR3 DNA reads TGCGCCAGCAGCTGGGGACACCAGGGAGGGGAGACCCAGTACTTC. This codes for CASSWGHQGGETQYF.

The chain recombines TRBV28 with TRBJ2-3; D might be TRBD1 (6 bases). CDR1 and CDR2 (germline): MDHEN, SYDVKM. V lost 4 bases to trimming and J lost 1 base, with 15 bases between them. CDR3 length equals 16 residues. DNA for the CDR3: TGTGCCAGCAGTTCCCCACAGGGAATAGGCACAGATACGCAGTATTTT. Its protein product is CASSSPQGIGTDTQYF.

In the case of this clone: The sample has other DNA sequences that encode this CDR3 too. The chain joins TRBV28 to TRBJ1-2; D unresolved. Germline assignment: CDR1 MDHEN and CDR2 SYDVKM. The CDR3 has 13 residues. The ends were cut back, 6 bases at V and 0 bases at J, with 8 bases in the middle. This CDR3 reads CASSSGSNYGYTF. In DNA, the CDR3 is TGTGCCAGCAGCTCGGGGTCTAACTATGGCTACACCTTC.

The chain has TRBV4-1 and TRBJ1-5; D unresolved. The germline CDR1 and CDR2 sequences are MGHRA and YSYEKL. The CDR3 has 16 amino acids. V was clipped by 3 bases and J by 6 bases, with 18 bases between them. The CDR3 loop is CASSQATYIAAQPQHF. In DNA form, the CDR3 reads TGCGCCAGCAGCCAGGCCACCTATATAGCAGCTCAGCCCCAGCATTTT.

V is TRBV6-5 and J is TRBJ2-7; 8 bases line up with TRBD1. J gave up 0 bases and V 5 bases, and 6 bases lay outside the gene matches. The CDR3 extends over 15 amino acids. Germline V gives CDR1 MNHEY, CDR2 SVGAGI. CDR3 nucleotide sequence: TGTGCCAGCAGTAACGACAGGGGCGGCTCCTACGAGCAGTACTTC. As protein: CASSNDRGGSYEQYF.

The chain links TRBV5-1 to TRBJ2-1, with 12 nucleotides matching TRBD2. The junction had 2 bases not matched to a gene; V was cut back by 4 bases and J by 3 bases. The CDR3 runs to 15 residues. Germline values: CDR1 SGHRS, CDR2 YFSETQ. The CDR3 sequence: CASSATSGSYNEQFF. The CDR3 nucleotides are TGCGCCAGCAGCGCGACTAGCGGGAGCTACAATGAGCAGTTCTTC.

The gene calls are TRBV29-1 and TRBJ2-3; 7 nucleotides align to TRBD2. This CDR3 has 13 residues. V gave up 6 bases and J gave up 4 bases; unmatched junction bases: 7. Germline-derived CDR1 and CDR2 are SQVTM and ANQGSEA. The CDR3 here is CSVNSRGADTQYF. For the CDR3, the DNA is TGCAGCGTCAATAGTCGGGGGGCAGATACGCAGTATTTT.

This rearrangement joins TRBV9 to TRBJ1-6; TRBD1 aligns across 8 bases. The germline gives CDR1 SGDLS, CDR2 YYNGEE. V was pared by 4 bases and J by 5 bases, with 5 bases of the junction left unmatched. This CDR3 has 15 amino acids. CDR3 coding DNA: TGTGCCAGCAGCCCCCAACAGGGGGATAATTCACCCCTCCACTTT. It is translated as CASSPQQGDNSPLHF. The full variable domain, with the rest looked up from reference TRBV9 and TRBJ1-6, is DSGVTQTPKHLITATGQRVTLRCSPRSGDLSVYWYQQSLDQGLQFLIQYYNGEERAKGNILERFSAQQFPDLHSELNLSSLELGDSALYFCASSPQQGDNSPLHFGNGTRLTVT.

This rearrangement joins TRBV2 to TRBJ2-5; 7 bases match TRBD1. CDR1 and CDR2 from the germline V gene are SNHLY and FYNNEI. After removal of 7 bases from V and 2 bases from J, the junction contained 4 bases not matched to a gene. The CDR3 loop spans 13 amino acids. The CDR3 spells CASKGQEQETQYF. Written as DNA, the CDR3 is TGTGCCAGCAAAGGACAGGAGCAAGAGACCCAGTACTTC.

The chain is built from TRBV19 and TRBJ1-2; the D is unclear. The V end was cut by 7 bases, the J end by 2 bases, with 8 bases between. From germline, CDR1 is LNHDA and CDR2 SQIVND (reference sequence). The CDR3 runs 12 residues. The CDR3 DNA is TGTGCCAGTATGGAGGAGAACTATGGCTACACCTTC. Amino acid sequence: CASMEENYGYTF.

V usage is TRBV5-8 and J usage is TRBJ1-4, with 8 bases matching TRBD1. This CDR3 comprises 15 residues. Germline loops: CDR1 SGHTS, CDR2 YDEGEE. The ends lost 5 bases at V and 4 bases at J; junction bases unmatched: 7. CDR3 residues: CASRTSGGVNEKLFF. Here the CDR3 DNA reads TGTGCCAGCAGAACCTCAGGGGGCGTTAATGAAAAACTGTTTTTT.

This rearrangement joins TRBV19 to TRBJ1-2, with 7 bases aligning to TRBD1. The CDR3 has 15 residues. From germline, CDR1 is LNHDA and CDR2 SQIVND (reference sequence). The V gene end was trimmed by 4 bases and the J gene end by 1 base; junction bases not matched to a gene: 6. CDR3 in amino acids: CASSKGTANNYGYTF. CDR3 coding DNA: TGTGCCAGTAGTAAAGGGACAGCGAATAACTATGGCTACACCTTC.

The chain couples TRBV7-9 to TRBJ2-7, with a weak D call TRBD2 (6 bases). Germline CDR1 SEHNR, CDR2 FQNEAQ (reference sequence). The CDR3 runs to 17 residues. V lost 5 bases, J lost 1 base, and 21 bases lay in between. The CDR3 nucleotides are TGTGCCAGCAGCCCGGTGAGAGCCGGGACTCCGTCCTACGAGCAGTACTTC. It translates to CASSPVRAGTPSYEQYF.

This rearrangement joins TRBV29-1 to TRBJ1-3, with D unclear. This CDR3 has 13 amino acids. Trimming left V 3 bases short and J 4 bases short, with 10 bases between. CDR1 and CDR2 (germline): SQVTM, ANQGSEA. This CDR3 is CSVEPGTGNTIYF. CDR3 DNA: TGCAGCGTTGAGCCGGGAACGGGAAACACCATATATTTT.

The genes are TRBV4-1 and TRBJ1-2, with D unresolved. The CDR3 covers 13 residues. Between the trimmed V and J ends, which lost 1 base and 4 bases, there was a span of 7 bases. Germline-derived CDR1 and CDR2 are MGHRA and YSYEKL. CDR3: CASSQGGLYGYTF. The CDR3 nucleotides read TGCGCCAGCAGCCAAGGAGGGCTCTATGGCTACACCTTC.

The chain couples TRBV10-2 to TRBJ2-1; D may be TRBD2 (5 bases). The germline V gene has CDR1 WSHSY and CDR2 SAAADI. This CDR3 is 13 amino acids long. Trimming removed 5 bases from V and 5 bases from J, with 10 bases in between. CDR3: CASSRTSNNEQFF. The CDR3 DNA is TGCGCCAGCAGTCGGACTTCGAACAATGAGCAGTTCTTC.